The 10 T cell receptor beta chains listed next were all sequenced from one sample in a study of CD8 T cells in Susac syndrome. The RNA, about 0.5 to 1 ug, was put through reverse transcription using random hexamers. In TCRdb, the immunoSEQ multiplex PCR reads were re-called with MiXCR into one record per CDR3 protein. The table includes about 120,000 distinct CDR3 sequences, 90% to 95% detected once. The sequencing input was CD4+ T cells from PBMCs. The receptor set was obtained from a human donor in good health.

The chain recombines TRBV6-5 with TRBJ1-1; D is perhaps TRBD1 (5 bases). Trimming took off 5 bases at V and 6 bases at J, with 19 bases between the two ends. The CDR3 is 15 residues long. The germline CDR1 and CDR2 sequences are MNHEY and SVGAGI. The CDR3 is CASSRGDAGGAEAFF. CDR3 nucleotides: TGTGCCAGCAGTCGGGGGGACGCAGGTGGGGCTGAAGCTTTCTTT.

The V and J genes are TRBV29-1 and TRBJ1-1; possibly TRBD1 for D (6 bases). With 5 bases removed from V and 5 bases from J, the gap between germline ends came to 12 bases. Germline V gene data show CDR1 as SQVTM and CDR2 as ANQGSEA. The CDR3 is 12 amino acids. The CDR3 spells CSVILGATEAFF. Written as DNA, the CDR3 is TGCAGCGTTATCTTGGGGGCAACTGAAGCTTTCTTT.

This clonotype has only one observation. The V gene is TRBV7-2, the J gene TRBJ2-7; 7 bases map to TRBD1. The CDR3 consists of 14 residues. Per the germline V gene, CDR1 is SGHTA and CDR2 is FQGNSA. Trimming removed 1 base from V and 5 bases from J; junction bases left unmatched: 5. The CDR3 DNA follows: TGTGCCAGCAGCTTAGGTACAGGGGTTCACGAGCAGTACTTC. Protein product: CASSLGTGVHEQYF.

This chain uses TRBV19 with TRBJ1-1; D gene uncertain. Germline lookup yields CDR1 LNHDA and CDR2 SQIVND (reference sequence). The CDR3 is made up of 13 amino acids. Between the trimmed V and J ends, which lost 10 bases and 0 bases, there was a span of 12 bases. The CDR3 sequence is CATQSWVNTEAFF. The CDR3 DNA follows: TGTGCCACCCAAAGTTGGGTGAACACTGAAGCTTTCTTT.

The genes are TRBV6-1 and TRBJ2-2; a possible D gene is TRBD1 (6 bases). Trimming removed 5 bases from V and 0 bases from J, with 16 bases in between. The CDR3 loop spans 17 amino acids. Germline lookup yields CDR1 MNHNS and CDR2 SASEGT. For the CDR3, the DNA is TGTGCCAGCAGTCGTCAATTAGGACAGCCGAACACCGGGGAGCTGTTTTTT. Protein: CASSRQLGQPNTGELFF.

The chain joins TRBV19 to TRBJ2-2; 10 bases align to TRBD1. V trimming: 3 bases; J trimming: 3 bases; junction bases outside the gene matches: 7. The germline V gene has CDR1 LNHDA and CDR2 SQIVND (reference sequence). This CDR3 is 17 amino acids long. As DNA, the CDR3 is TGTGCCAGTAGTATGGGACAGGGGAAGGGGGACACCGGGGAGCTGTTTTTT. It encodes CASSMGQGKGDTGELFF.

This clonotype was seen a single time. The chain uses TRBV11-2 and TRBJ1-2; the match to TRBD1 covers 10 bases. Unmatched junction bases numbered 12, after V lost 5 bases and J lost 9 bases. From germline, CDR1 is SGHAT and CDR2 FQNNGV. The CDR3 length is 15 residues. The CDR3 sequence: CASSPTGGDRGRYTF. Here the CDR3 DNA reads TGTGCCAGCAGCCCCACCGGGGGGGACAGGGGCCGCTACACCTTC.

The chain joins TRBV7-9 to TRBJ2-1; 11 positions agree with TRBD2. CDR1 and CDR2 from the germline V gene are SEHNR and FQNEAQ (reference sequence). This CDR3 is built from 14 residues. The ends lost 3 bases at V and 8 bases at J; junction bases unmatched: 3. The CDR3 region has the DNA TGTGCCAGCAGCTTTACTAGCGGGAGACATGAGCAGTTCTTC. Translated, it gives CASSFTSGRHEQFF.

The chain employs TRBV5-1 and TRBJ2-5; no firm D call. V gave up 4 bases and J gave up 5 bases, with 12 bases separating them. Germline V gene data show CDR1 as SGHRS and CDR2 as YFSETQ. The CDR3 has 13 residues. The chain's CDR3 is CASSPSVRETQYF. The DNA of the CDR3 is TGCGCCAGCAGCCCAAGCGTTAGGGAGACCCAGTACTTC. The full variable domain, with the rest looked up from reference TRBV5-1 and TRBJ2-5, is KAGVTQTPRYLIKTRGQQVTLSCSPISGHRSVSWYQQTPGQGLQFLFEYFSETQRNKGNFPGRFSGRQFSNSRSEMNVSTLELGDSALYLCASSPSVRETQYFGPGTRLLVL.

This chain uses TRBV19 with TRBJ2-7, with 11 bases that match TRBD2. The CDR3 loop spans 15 amino acids. The trim removed 1 base at V and 1 base at J, leaving 0 bases unmatched. CDR1 is LNHDA, CDR2 SQIVND, per germline (reference sequence). DNA for the CDR3: TGTGCCAGTAGTATAGGACTAGCGGGATCCTACGAGCAGTACTTC. Its protein is CASSIGLAGSYEQYF.